A selection of T cell receptor beta chains follows, all from one sample in a study of OX40 agonist ivuxolimab in advanced cancers. Data came from immunoSEQ multiplex PCR; TCRdb stores just in-frame clones and leaves some out. The sample holds more than 85,000 clones, just over 90% seen once. The sample was CD4+ or CD8+ T cells sorted from blood, taken in a trial of the OX40 agonist ivuxolimab. These receptor sequences come from an adult with an advanced solid tumor such as melanoma, head and neck, liver or kidney cancer. CDR3s leave out the opening cysteine and the closing phenylalanine or tryptophan. Fields, in order: J gene, clone size, V gene, CDR3 protein. The size entry is marked missing in some rows and otherwise reads once, few, many or a size class.

>TRBJ1-5|few|TRBV6-6
ASSPTQGRSQPQH
>TRBJ1-1|.|TRBV7-9
ASSPMTGRNTEAF
>TRBJ2-1|.|TRBV2
ASKLTSGHNEQF
>TRBJ1-4|few|TRBV29-1
SARTAGDEKLF
>TRBJ1-5|.|TRBV2
ASRRTGTDQPQH
>TRBJ2-1|.|TRBV9
ASSPGTRTYNEQF
>TRBJ2-3|.|TRBV10-3
AISAAGQTDTQY
>TRBJ1-2|.|TRBV6-6
ASSSRGSLNYGYT
>TRBJ2-3|.|TRBV14
ASSRFTDTQY
>TRBJ2-1|.|TRBV5-1
ASSLDLKGYNEQF
>TRBJ2-5|.|TRBV11-2
ASSPTQGGGETQY
>TRBJ1-5|.|TRBV28
ASSFLGEPQH
>TRBJ2-7|.|TRBV6-5
ASSYSRGNSNEQY
>TRBJ1-5|.|TRBV18
ASSSAGGGQPQH
>TRBJ2-7|.|TRBV7-2
ASGSKGGEQY
>TRBJ2-1|.|TRBV18
ASSPPQTSGSVDEQF
>TRBJ1-2|.|TRBV5-5
ASSFGTGTLGYT
>TRBJ1-1|.|TRBV10-3
AISGDRGPEAF
>TRBJ2-7|.|TRBV2
ASIDLPGQGTYEQY
>TRBJ2-2|.|TRBV12-5
ASGLVPDGTNPNTGELF
>TRBJ1-1|.|TRBV4-3
ASSQDSLKGGTEAF
>TRBJ2-7|.|TRBV7-2
ASSTTGFVYEQY
>TRBJ2-3|.|TRBV29-1
SVPPLAGGDTQY
>TRBJ1-2|.|TRBV19
ASRQGYNYGYT
>TRBJ2-2|.|TRBV7-2
ASSFRGVTGELF
>TRBJ2-2|once|TRBV27
ASSLRAGAFNTGELF
>TRBJ2-1|.|TRBV5-1
ASSSTSGRVEQF
>TRBJ1-2|.|TRBV15
ATSREGGGYGYT
>TRBJ2-2|.|TRBV19
ASSNVKNTGELF
>TRBJ2-5|.|TRBV6-4
ASSTGAQETQY
>TRBJ1-1|.|TRBV19
ASRIRVNTEAF
>TRBJ2-7|.|TRBV5-1
ASSLAGGREQY
>TRBJ1-5|.|TRBV28
ASSKQGMSNQPQH
>TRBJ1-6|.|TRBV6-1
ASSGAQEANSPLH
>TRBJ2-5|.|TRBV7-2
ASSASGGETQY
>TRBJ2-7|.|TRBV4-3
ASSQDRGGSYEQY
>TRBJ1-5|.|TRBV19
ASSIDRFRNQPQH
>TRBJ2-5|.|TRBV7-8
ASSPWRGGSGETQY
>TRBJ2-1|.|TRBV10-2
ASRGLAGFYNEQF
>TRBJ1-2|.|TRBV7-9
ASSRTGGAVDGYT
>TRBJ2-1|.|TRBV7-9
ASSPRQGFHNEQF
>TRBJ2-1|.|TRBV7-3
ASSLRLISYNEQF
>TRBJ2-7|.|TRBV5-6
ASSYGGRLAGEHEQY
>TRBJ2-3|.|TRBV7-7
ASSLGTSGIGTQY
>TRBJ2-3|.|TRBV6-6
ASSQITDTQY
>TRBJ2-5|.|TRBV6-5
ASSQDRGRVTQY
>TRBJ2-3|.|TRBV5-1
ASSPTGTGAKSTDTQY
>TRBJ1-2|.|TRBV28
ASSLVERRNYGYT
>TRBJ2-1|.|TRBV5-4
ASSLRGDNEQF
>TRBJ2-1|.|TRBV5-4
ASSQGGADYNEQF